These T cell receptor beta chains were read from a single sample in a study of blood T cells in healthy people across ages. TCRdb reanalysed the 5' RACE reads using MiXCR and keeps one entry per CDR3 protein. The table lists around 850,000 distinct CDR3 sequences, under 40% of them singletons. Sample: blood. Receptors originate from a man aged 18-30 years in good health. Each CDR3 is given with its conserved first and last residue. The D gene is left open where the match is weak. A row's size may be missing; if present it is once, few, many or a size class.

d_call,v_call,clone_size,j_call,cdr3_aa,cdr3_nt
TRBD2,TRBV20-1,.,TRBJ2-7,CSARDLAEREQYF,TGCAGTGCTAGAGATCTAGCGGAACGCGAGCAGTACTTC
TRBD1,TRBV12-3/TRBV12-4,.,TRBJ2-7,CASSSAPGQGFLAYEQYF,TGTGCCAGCAGTTCTGCTCCGGGACAGGGGTTCCTAGCCTACGAGCAGTACTTC
.,TRBV14,.,TRBJ2-1,CASSPRGLAAMDNGQFF,TGTGCCAGCAGCCCCCGGGGGCTAGCGGCGATGGACAATGGGCAGTTCTTC
.,TRBV7-8,.,TRBJ2-5,CASSLVVRRGTQYF,TGTGCCAGCAGCTTAGTAGTCCGGAGGGGGACCCAGTACTTC
TRBD1,TRBV6-1,.,TRBJ1-6,CASSSYTGTGSPLHF,TGTGCCAGCAGCTCTTACACCGGGACAGGCTCACCCCTCCACTTT
.,TRBV6-2/TRBV6-3,.,TRBJ1-2,CASSRGGVATYGYTF,TGTGCCAGCAGTCGGGGAGGCGTAGCTACCTATGGCTACACCTTC
TRBD1,TRBV4-1,.,TRBJ1-2,CASSQEEGADYGYTF,TGCGCCAGCAGCCAAGAAGAGGGGGCGGACTATGGCTACACCTTC
TRBD2,TRBV4-3,few,TRBJ2-3,CASSQRLAGTDTQYF,TGCGCCAGCAGCCAACGACTAGCGGGGACAGATACGCAGTATTTT
.,TRBV5-5,.,TRBJ2-7,CAIRPEASYEQYF,TGTGCCATCAGACCAGAGGCCTCCTACGAGCAGTACTTC
TRBD1,TRBV12-3/TRBV12-4,.,TRBJ2-2,CASSLQTGSGELFF,TGTGCCAGCAGTTTACAGACAGGGTCCGGGGAGCTGTTTTTT
.,TRBV9,.,TRBJ1-2,CASSAAGFGYTF,TGTGCCAGCAGCGCGGCAGGCTTTGGCTACACCTTC
.,TRBV4-1,.,TRBJ1-3,CASSPERLSGNTIYF,TGCGCCAGCAGCCCCGAGAGGCTCTCTGGAAACACCATATATTTT
.,TRBV6-1,once,TRBJ2-5,CASRDRSIRETQYF,TGTGCCAGCAGGGACAGATCTATTAGAGAGACCCAGTACTTC
TRBD1,TRBV7-2,many,TRBJ1-1,CASSLAGTGSTEAFF,TGTGCCAGCAGCTTAGCGGGGACAGGGAGCACTGAAGCTTTCTTT
.,TRBV12-3/TRBV12-4,.,TRBJ1-2,CASILGGGRGGYTF,TGTGCCAGCATCCTGGGTGGGGGGCGCGGCGGCTACACCTTC
TRBD1,TRBV28,.,TRBJ1-2,CASSQTSTGVYGYTF,TGTGCCAGCAGTCAAACCTCGACAGGGGTCTATGGCTACACCTTC
.,TRBV12-3/TRBV12-4,many,TRBJ2-5,CASSWRERETQYF,TGTGCCAGCAGTTGGAGGGAACGGGAGACCCAGTACTTC
.,TRBV7-9,.,TRBJ2-2,CASSPTGKWELFF,TGTGCCAGCAGCCCAACGGGGAAGTGGGAGCTGTTTTTT
.,TRBV5-6,.,TRBJ2-7,CASSLGQFFVNEQYF,TGTGCCAGCAGCCTCGGACAGTTCTTTGTGAATGAGCAGTACTTC
.,TRBV7-7,few,TRBJ2-3,CASSPGPVSTDTQYF,TGTGCTAGCAGCCCAGGACCGGTTAGCACAGATACGCAGTATTTT
.,TRBV6-2/TRBV6-3,.,TRBJ1-5,CASSERVAQPQHF,TGTGCCAGCAGCGAACGGGTGGCCCAGCCCCAGCATTTT
.,TRBV10-3,.,TRBJ1-5,CAITGRTSNQPQHF,TGTGCCATCACTGGCAGGACGAGCAATCAGCCCCAGCATTTT
.,TRBV5-1,many,TRBJ2-3,CASSLRQGVDTQYF,TGCGCCAGCAGCTTAAGACAAGGGGTAGATACGCAGTATTTT
.,TRBV20-1,many,TRBJ1-2,CSASRSYGYTF,TGCAGTGCTAGTCGTAGCTATGGCTACACCTTC
TRBD1,TRBV11-1,.,TRBJ2-1,CASTDRAAYNEQFF,TGTGCCAGCACCGACAGGGCCGCCTACAATGAGCAGTTCTTC
.,TRBV9,.,TRBJ1-2,CASSGDAHVGVYTF,TGTGCCAGCAGCGGAGACGCCCACGTTGGGGTCTACACCTTC
.,TRBV7-7,few,TRBJ2-1,CASSSGPGGGEQFF,TGTGCCAGCAGCTCGGGTCCGGGGGGCGGCGAGCAGTTCTTC
TRBD1,TRBV20-1,few,TRBJ2-7,CSPSSQGAINEQYF,TGCAGCCCGTCCTCACAGGGGGCGATAAATGAGCAGTACTTC
.,TRBV20-1,.,TRBJ2-7,CSATDRDSTSYNEQYF,TGCAGTGCTACAGACAGGGACTCAACCTCCTACAATGAGCAGTACTTC
.,TRBV4-2,many,TRBJ2-1,CASSQDTEGGEQFF,TGTGCCAGCAGCCAAGACACTGAAGGGGGTGAGCAGTTCTTC
.,TRBV27,.,TRBJ1-1,CASSQLMGKAFF,TGTGCCAGCAGTCAACTCATGGGGAAAGCTTTCTTT
TRBD2,TRBV24-1,few,TRBJ2-5,CATRGRLAACETQYF,TGTGCCACCAGGGGAAGACTAGCGGCGTGCGAGACCCAGTACTTC
.,TRBV20-1,few,TRBJ1-2,CSARGGDHGYTF,TGCAGTGCTAGAGGAGGGGATCATGGCTACACCTTC
.,TRBV5-1,.,TRBJ2-2,CASSLATPDTGELFF,TGCGCCAGCAGCTTAGCAACCCCGGACACCGGGGAGCTGTTTTTT
.,TRBV7-9,many,TRBJ1-1,CASSSTGLNTEAFF,TGTGCCAGCAGCTCGACAGGATTGAACACTGAAGCTTTCTTT
TRBD2,TRBV6-6,many,TRBJ2-7,CASSYSTSGEDEQYF,TGTGCCAGCAGTTACTCGACTAGCGGGGAGGACGAGCAGTACTTC
TRBD2,TRBV4-2,.,TRBJ2-1,CASSRGTSPLDNEQFF,TGTGCCAGCAGCCGGGGGACTAGCCCGCTCGACAATGAGCAGTTCTTC
.,TRBV7-9,.,TRBJ2-1,CASSRLGFLSYNEQFF,TGTGCCAGCAGCCGTCTCGGATTCCTCTCCTACAATGAGCAGTTCTTC
.,TRBV4-2,many,TRBJ2-1,CASSQDVGNEQFF,TGTGCCAGCAGCCAAGATGTAGGCAATGAGCAGTTCTTC
.,TRBV3-1,few,TRBJ1-4,CASSDTGTNEKLFF,TGTGCCAGCAGCGACACAGGGACTAATGAAAAACTGTTTTTT
TRBD2,TRBV7-9,few,TRBJ2-1,CASSSTGGGVNEQFF,TGTGCCAGCAGCTCCACAGGCGGGGGTGTCAATGAGCAGTTCTTC
.,TRBV5-1,few,TRBJ2-5,CASSTGGREQYF,TGCGCCAGCAGCACCGGGGGCCGTGAGCAGTACTTC
.,TRBV7-9,many,TRBJ2-7,CASSVGGGKGTYEQYF,TGTGCCAGCAGCGTAGGCGGAGGAAAAGGCACCTACGAGCAGTACTTC
TRBD1,TRBV3-1,.,TRBJ1-4,CASSLRTGNEKLFF,TGTGCCAGCAGTCTGCGGACAGGGAATGAAAAACTGTTTTTT
.,TRBV4-1,.,TRBJ2-1,CASSPTQGYNEQFF,TGCGCCAGCAGCCCGACACAGGGTTACAATGAGCAGTTCTTC
.,TRBV7-9,.,TRBJ2-4,CASSLGGIDIQYF,TGTGCCAGCAGCTTGGGGGGTATCGACATTCAGTACTTC
.,TRBV2,few,TRBJ2-6,CASSDHYPGGHSGANVLTF,TGTGCCAGCAGTGACCATTATCCAGGGGGGCATTCTGGGGCCAACGTCCTGACTTTC
.,TRBV27,.,TRBJ1-2,CASSLMRGGLFYGYTF,TGTGCCAGCAGTTTGATGCGGGGGGGATTGTTTTATGGCTACACCTTC
.,TRBV29-1,few,TRBJ1-1,CSVVQGSITEAFF,TGCAGCGTTGTACAGGGATCGATCACTGAAGCTTTCTTT
.,TRBV12-3/TRBV12-4,many,TRBJ2-3,CASSSSSAVSTDTQYF,TGTGCCAGCAGTTCCTCTAGCGCGGTGAGCACAGATACGCAGTATTTT
TRBD1,TRBV6-5,.,TRBJ2-7,CASSSRGQGIYEQYF,TGTGCCAGCAGTTCCAGAGGACAGGGGATCTACGAGCAGTACTTC
.,TRBV28,few,TRBJ2-1,CASSHRVDYNEQFF,TGTGCCAGCAGTCACAGGGTTGATTACAATGAGCAGTTCTTC
.,TRBV10-3,.,TRBJ1-6,CAIGMRASYNSPPHF,TGTGCCATCGGAATGAGGGCCTCCTATAATTCACCCCCCCACTTT
.,TRBV7-9,.,TRBJ2-1,CASSLDMFF,TGTGCCAGCAGCCTGGACATGTTCTTC
.,TRBV2,.,TRBJ2-3,CASKLDTQYF,TGTGCCAGCAAGCTAGATACGCAGTATTTT
.,TRBV21-1,.,TRBJ2-5,CASPRGQSETQYF,TGTGCCAGCCCGAGGGGACAGTCGGAGACCCAGTACTTC
.,TRBV7-9,.,TRBJ2-3,CASSPHSAANTQYF,TGTGCCAGCAGCCCGCACAGTGCAGCGAATACGCAGTATTTT
TRBD1,TRBV20-1,.,TRBJ1-2,CSANPDRADYGYTF,TGCAGTGCCAATCCTGACAGGGCGGACTATGGCTACACCTTC
.,TRBV20-1,.,TRBJ2-3,CSATGGPTDTQYF,TGCAGTGCTACAGGAGGACCCACAGATACGCAGTATTTT